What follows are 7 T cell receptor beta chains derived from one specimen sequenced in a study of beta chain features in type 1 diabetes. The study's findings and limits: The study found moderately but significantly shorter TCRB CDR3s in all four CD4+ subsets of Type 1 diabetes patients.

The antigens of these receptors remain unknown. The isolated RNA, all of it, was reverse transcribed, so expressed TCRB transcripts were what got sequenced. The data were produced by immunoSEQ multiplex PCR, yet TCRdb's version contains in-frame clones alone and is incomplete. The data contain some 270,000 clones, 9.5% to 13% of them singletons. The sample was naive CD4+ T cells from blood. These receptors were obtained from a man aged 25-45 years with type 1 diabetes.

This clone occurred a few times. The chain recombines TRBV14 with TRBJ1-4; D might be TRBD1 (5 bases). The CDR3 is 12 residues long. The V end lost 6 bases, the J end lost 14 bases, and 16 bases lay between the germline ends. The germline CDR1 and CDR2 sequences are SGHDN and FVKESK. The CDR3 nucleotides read TGTGCCAGCAGTCGGCAGGGCTTTTATCTGTTTTTT. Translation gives CASSRQGFYLFF.

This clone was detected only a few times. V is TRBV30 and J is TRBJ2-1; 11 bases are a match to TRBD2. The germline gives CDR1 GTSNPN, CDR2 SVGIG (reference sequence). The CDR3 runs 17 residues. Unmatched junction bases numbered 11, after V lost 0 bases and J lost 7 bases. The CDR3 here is CAWSVPMRLAGRNEQFF. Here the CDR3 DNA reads TGTGCCTGGAGTGTACCCATGCGACTAGCGGGGAGGAATGAGCAGTTCTTC.

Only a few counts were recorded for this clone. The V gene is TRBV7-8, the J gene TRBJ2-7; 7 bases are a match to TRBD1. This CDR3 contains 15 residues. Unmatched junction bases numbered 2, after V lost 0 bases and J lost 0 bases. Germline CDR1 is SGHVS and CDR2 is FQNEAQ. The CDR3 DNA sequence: TGTGCCAGCAGCTTAGCGAGGACAGGCTCCTACGAGCAGTACTTC. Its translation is CASSLARTGSYEQYF.

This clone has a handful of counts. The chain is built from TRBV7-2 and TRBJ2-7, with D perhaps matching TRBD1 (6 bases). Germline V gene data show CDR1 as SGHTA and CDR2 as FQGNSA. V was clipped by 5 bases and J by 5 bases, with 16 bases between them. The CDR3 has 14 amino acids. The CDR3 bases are TGTGCCAGCAGCAAACAGGGTCTTTCCCACGAGCAGTACTTC. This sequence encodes CASSKQGLSHEQYF.

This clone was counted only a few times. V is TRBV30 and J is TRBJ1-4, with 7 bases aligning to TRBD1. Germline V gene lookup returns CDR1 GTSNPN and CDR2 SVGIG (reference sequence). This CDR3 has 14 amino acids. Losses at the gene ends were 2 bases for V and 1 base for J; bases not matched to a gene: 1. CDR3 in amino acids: CAWSWDRTNEKLFF. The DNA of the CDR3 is TGTGCCTGGAGTTGGGACAGAACTAATGAAAAACTGTTTTTT.

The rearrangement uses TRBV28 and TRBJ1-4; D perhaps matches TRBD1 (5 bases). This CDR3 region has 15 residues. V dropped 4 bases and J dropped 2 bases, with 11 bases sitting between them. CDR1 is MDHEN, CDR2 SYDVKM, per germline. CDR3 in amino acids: CASSSAGGTNEKLFF. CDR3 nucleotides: TGTGCCAGCAGTTCTGCTGGGGGGACTAATGAAAAACTGTTTTTT.

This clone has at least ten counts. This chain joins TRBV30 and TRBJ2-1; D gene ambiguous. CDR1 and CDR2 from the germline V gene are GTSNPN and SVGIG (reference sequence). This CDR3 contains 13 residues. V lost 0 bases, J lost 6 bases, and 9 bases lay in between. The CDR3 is CAWSVVHGNEQFF. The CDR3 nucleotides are TGTGCCTGGAGTGTCGTTCACGGCAATGAGCAGTTCTTC. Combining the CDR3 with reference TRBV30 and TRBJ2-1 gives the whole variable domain SQTIHQWPATLVQPVGSPLSLECTVEGTSNPNLYWYRQAAGRGLQLLFYSVGIGQISSEVPQNLSASRPQDRQFILSSKKLLLSDSGFYLCAWSVVHGNEQFFGPGTRLTVL.